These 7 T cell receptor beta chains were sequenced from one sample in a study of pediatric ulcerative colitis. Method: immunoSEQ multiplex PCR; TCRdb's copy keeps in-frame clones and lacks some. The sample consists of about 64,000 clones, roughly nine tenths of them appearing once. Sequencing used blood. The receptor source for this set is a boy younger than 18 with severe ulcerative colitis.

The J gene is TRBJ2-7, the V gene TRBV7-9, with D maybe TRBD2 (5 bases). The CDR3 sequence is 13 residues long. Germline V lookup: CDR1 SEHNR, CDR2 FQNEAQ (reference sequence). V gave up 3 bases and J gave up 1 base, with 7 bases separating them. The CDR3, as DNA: TGTGCCAGCAGCTTCTGGGAGTCCTACGAGCAGTACTTC. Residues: CASSFWESYEQYF.

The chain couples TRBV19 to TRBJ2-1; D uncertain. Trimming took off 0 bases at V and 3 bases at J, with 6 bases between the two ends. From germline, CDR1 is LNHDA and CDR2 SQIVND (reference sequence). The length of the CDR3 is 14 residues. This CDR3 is CASSIDQYYNEQFF. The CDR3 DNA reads TGTGCCAGTAGTATAGACCAATACTACAATGAGCAGTTCTTC. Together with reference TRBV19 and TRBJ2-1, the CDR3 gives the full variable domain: DGGITQSPKYLFRKEGQNVTLSCEQNLNHDAMYWYRQDPGQGLRLIYYSQIVNDFQKGDIAEGYSVSREKKESFPLTVTSAQKNPTAFYLCASSIDQYYNEQFFGPGTRLTVL.

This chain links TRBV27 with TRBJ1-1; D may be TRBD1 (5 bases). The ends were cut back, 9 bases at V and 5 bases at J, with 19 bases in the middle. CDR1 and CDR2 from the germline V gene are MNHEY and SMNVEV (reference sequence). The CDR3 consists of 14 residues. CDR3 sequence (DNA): TGTGCCAGTTCATCCTTGGGGGGAGGTACTGAAGCTTTCTTT. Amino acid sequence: CASSSLGGGTEAFF.

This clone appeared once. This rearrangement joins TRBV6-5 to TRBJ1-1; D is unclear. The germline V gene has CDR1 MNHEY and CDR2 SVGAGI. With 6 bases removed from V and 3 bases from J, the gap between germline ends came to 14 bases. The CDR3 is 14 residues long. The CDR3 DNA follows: TGTGCCAGCAGGCTTAGGAGTACAGACACTGAAGCTTTCTTT. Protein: CASRLRSTDTEAFF.

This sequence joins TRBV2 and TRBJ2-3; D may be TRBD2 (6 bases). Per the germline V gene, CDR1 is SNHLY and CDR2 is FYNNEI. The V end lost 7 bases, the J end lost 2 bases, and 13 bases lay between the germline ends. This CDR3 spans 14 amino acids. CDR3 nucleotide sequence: TGTGCCAGCAACCCGGGAGTTCACACAGATACGCAGTATTTT. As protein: CASNPGVHTDTQYF. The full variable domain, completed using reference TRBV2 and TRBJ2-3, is EPEVTQTPSHQVTQMGQEVILRCVPISNHLYFYWYRQILGQKVEFLVSFYNNEISEKSEIFDDQFSVERPDGSNFTLKIRSTKLEDSAMYFCASNPGVHTDTQYFGPGTRLTVL.

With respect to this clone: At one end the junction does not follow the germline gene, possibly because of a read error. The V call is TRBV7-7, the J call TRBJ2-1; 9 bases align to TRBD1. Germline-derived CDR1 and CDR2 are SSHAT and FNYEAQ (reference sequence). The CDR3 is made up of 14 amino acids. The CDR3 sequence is CASSREGQGNEQFF. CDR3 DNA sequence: TGTGCTAGCAGCCGCGAAGGACAGGGGAATGAGCAGTTCTTC.

This CDR3 reads CASRSGTRTDTQYF. CDR3 in DNA: TGTGCCAGCAGGAGTGGAACCCGCACAGATACGCAGTATTTT. This chain joins TRBV27 and TRBJ2-3; D is undetermined. Germline V gives CDR1 MNHEY, CDR2 SMNVEV (reference sequence). This CDR3 is 14 amino acids long. Trimming removed 6 bases from V and 1 base from J, with 11 bases in between.